Listed below are T cell receptor beta chains from one sample, sequenced in a study of regulatory dendritic cells for organ transplantation. Their recognized antigens are unknown. The protocol was immunoSEQ multiplex PCR, while the TCRdb copy is restricted to in-frame clones and leaves out a portion. Altogether around 11,000 clones are present, 65% being singletons, with the ten largest covering approximately 0.57%. The sequenced sample consisted of naive CD4+ T cells from blood cultured with dendritic cells. The receptors come from a human donor in good health. Both conserved end residues are part of each CDR3. A D gene is named only where the DNA matches it firmly. Clone size is stated in some rows and not others, as once, few, many or a class when expanded.

D: .; J: TRBJ1-5; size: .; V: TRBV10-3; DNA: TGTGCCATCAGTGCAGACAGGTCCCCTCAGCCCCAGCATTTT; CDR3: CAISADRSPQPQHF
D: .; J: TRBJ2-2; size: .; V: TRBV6-6; DNA: TGTGCCAGCAGCACAGGGACGAACACCGGGGAGCTGTTTTTT; CDR3: CASSTGTNTGELFF
D: .; J: TRBJ1-1; size: .; V: TRBV5-1; DNA: TGCGCCAGCAGCTTCCAGGGGAAGAACACTGAAGCTTTCTTT; CDR3: CASSFQGKNTEAFF
D: .; J: TRBJ2-7; size: .; V: TRBV7-7; DNA: TGTGCCAGCAGCTTAGGGGGGGTAGACCCCTACGAGCAGTACTTC; CDR3: CASSLGGVDPYEQYF
D: TRBD2; J: TRBJ2-5; size: .; V: TRBV5-1; DNA: TGCGCCAGCAGACCCCTAGCGGACCAAGAGACCCAGTACTTC; CDR3: CASRPLADQETQYF
D: TRBD1; J: TRBJ1-3; size: few; V: TRBV11-2; DNA: TGTGCCAGCAGCTTCTCCGACAGGGACACCATATATTTT; CDR3: CASSFSDRDTIYF
D: .; J: TRBJ1-4; size: .; V: TRBV6-1; DNA: TGTGCCAGCAGACTCCTAGGGGCAAATGAAAAACTGTTTTTT; CDR3: CASRLLGANEKLFF
D: TRBD2; J: TRBJ2-7; size: .; V: TRBV4-1; DNA: TGCGCCAGCAGCCAAGCGGGAGGGGTAGACTACGAGCAGTACTTC; CDR3: CASSQAGGVDYEQYF
D: .; J: TRBJ1-1; size: few; V: TRBV20-1; DNA: TGCAGTGCTTCGGGAGGGACAGAAGCTTTCTTT; CDR3: CSASGGTEAFF
D: TRBD1; J: TRBJ2-3; size: .; V: TRBV10-3; DNA: TGTGCCATCAGGGGACAGCTTGGGGATACGCAGTATTTT; CDR3: CAIRGQLGDTQYF
D: TRBD2; J: TRBJ2-3; size: .; V: TRBV13; DNA: TGTGCCAGCAGCTCGCGAACGGGGGGAGATACGCAGTATTTT; CDR3: CASSSRTGGDTQYF
D: .; J: TRBJ1-3; size: few; V: TRBV2; DNA: TGTGCCAGCAGTGACTTACAGGTCATATATTTT; CDR3: CASSDLQVIYF
D: .; J: TRBJ2-7; size: medium-sized; V: TRBV7-3; DNA: TGTGCCAGCAGCTCCCAGTCCTCCTACGAGCAGTACTTC; CDR3: CASSSQSSYEQYF
D: TRBD2; J: TRBJ2-2; size: once; V: TRBV5-1; DNA: TGCGCCAGCAGCCCTAGCGGGGGCGGCACCGGGGAGCTGTTTTTT; CDR3: CASSPSGGGTGELFF
D: .; J: TRBJ2-5; size: .; V: TRBV5-1; DNA: TGCGCCAGCAGCCCGGCGACTCTCCTACGGGAGACCCAGTACTTC; CDR3: CASSPATLLRETQYF
D: TRBD1; J: TRBJ1-1; size: .; V: TRBV5-1; DNA: TGCGCCAGCAGCGACCACAGGGGTCTGATGGGGACTGAAGCTTTCTTT; CDR3: CASSDHRGLMGTEAFF
D: TRBD2; J: TRBJ2-2; size: .; V: TRBV9; DNA: TGTGCCAGCAGCGTAGATAGCGGGGGGATCGGGGAGCTGTTTTTT; CDR3: CASSVDSGGIGELFF
D: TRBD1; J: TRBJ2-5; size: .; V: TRBV6-5; DNA: TGTGCCAGCAGTAGGGGACAGCAAGAGACCCAGTACTTC; CDR3: CASSRGQQETQYF
D: TRBD2; J: TRBJ2-7; size: .; V: TRBV7-2; DNA: TGTGCCAGCAGCTTTACTAGCGGGGGGACCTACGAGCAGTACTTC; CDR3: CASSFTSGGTYEQYF
D: .; J: TRBJ1-1; size: .; V: TRBV6-5; DNA: .; CDR3: CASNTGQSLGLKLSF
D: TRBD1; J: TRBJ1-4; size: .; V: TRBV6-5; DNA: TGTGCCAGCTCGACAGGGGGGGTGGGTGAAAAACTGTTTTTT; CDR3: CASSTGGVGEKLFF
D: .; J: TRBJ1-5; size: .; V: TRBV6-1; DNA: TGTGCCAGCACCCCCGCTATTGCCGGCAATCAGCCCCAGCATTTT; CDR3: CASTPAIAGNQPQHF
D: TRBD1; J: TRBJ2-2; size: .; V: TRBV5-1; DNA: TGCGCCAGCAGCTTAGCCGGGACAGTCGCCGGGGAGCTGTTTTTT; CDR3: CASSLAGTVAGELFF
D: .; J: TRBJ1-2; size: .; V: TRBV5-6; DNA: TGTGCCAGCAGCCTGGGAGCAGGGGATGGCTATGGCTACACCTTC; CDR3: CASSLGAGDGYGYTF
D: .; J: TRBJ1-6; size: .; V: TRBV18; DNA: TGTGCCAGCTCACCACCTAGCCCAAGCAATTCACCCCTCCACTTT; CDR3: CASSPPSPSNSPLHF
D: .; J: TRBJ1-1; size: .; V: TRBV6-1; DNA: TGTGCCAGCAGTGGACGGGGGATGATGAACACTGAAGCTTTCTTT; CDR3: CASSGRGMMNTEAFF
D: .; J: TRBJ1-1; size: .; V: TRBV18; DNA: TGTGCCAGCTCACCGGGACAAGTCACTGAAGCTTTCTTT; CDR3: CASSPGQVTEAFF
D: TRBD1; J: TRBJ1-4; size: few; V: TRBV7-9; DNA: TGTGCCAGCAGCTCGGGACAGGGCAATGGTGAAAAACTGTTTTTT; CDR3: CASSSGQGNGEKLFF
D: .; J: TRBJ1-2; size: .; V: TRBV19; DNA: TGTGCCAGTAGTATACAAGGCCAGGGGCTAGCTAACTATGGCTACACCTTC; CDR3: CASSIQGQGLANYGYTF
D: .; J: TRBJ1-1; size: .; V: TRBV18; DNA: TGTGCCAGCTCACTAAGACAGACCTTGAACACTGAAGCTTTCTTT; CDR3: CASSLRQTLNTEAFF
D: TRBD2; J: TRBJ2-5; size: .; V: TRBV5-1; DNA: TGCGCCAGCAGCTTGGGCGCTAGCGGGGGGGCAGAGACCCAGTACTTC; CDR3: CASSLGASGGAETQYF
D: .; J: TRBJ1-6; size: .; V: TRBV10-3; DNA: TGTGCCATCAGAGGCGGAACTACCTATAATTCACCCCTCCACTTT; CDR3: CAIRGGTTYNSPLHF
D: .; J: TRBJ2-3; size: .; V: TRBV7-9; DNA: TGTGCCAGCAGCCGCGGGACCCTTCCCGACTCGCAGTATTTT; CDR3: CASSRGTLPDSQYF
D: .; J: TRBJ1-5; size: .; V: TRBV18; DNA: TGTGCCAGCTCACCTAGTAGCAATCAGCCCCAGCATTTT; CDR3: CASSPSSNQPQHF
D: TRBD1; J: TRBJ1-5; size: .; V: TRBV6-5; DNA: TGTGCCACCTCGACTAATGACAGGGACGGTCAGCCCCAGCATTTT; CDR3: CATSTNDRDGQPQHF
D: .; J: TRBJ1-4; size: .; V: TRBV18; DNA: TGTGCCAGCTCACCACTCCTCAATGAAAAACTGTTTTTT; CDR3: CASSPLLNEKLFF
D: .; J: TRBJ2-1; size: .; V: TRBV29-1; DNA: TGCAGCGGAATCCCGGGACAACGGACTGAGCAGTTCTTC; CDR3: CSGIPGQRTEQFF
D: .; J: TRBJ1-5; size: .; V: TRBV18; DNA: TGTGCCAGCTCACCATATAACAGGGTCGGACAGCCCCAGCATTTT; CDR3: CASSPYNRVGQPQHF
D: .; J: TRBJ2-7; size: few; V: TRBV7-6; DNA: TGTGCCAGCAGCTTAGCACAGATCTACGAGCAGTACTTC; CDR3: CASSLAQIYEQYF
D: .; J: TRBJ1-3; size: few; V: TRBV5-1; DNA: TGCGCCAGCAGCTACCGTCGAGGAAGCTTCTCTGGAAACACCATATATTTT; CDR3: CASSYRRGSFSGNTIYF
D: .; J: TRBJ2-5; size: .; V: TRBV27; DNA: TGTGCCAGCAGTTCCTCACAGCCCTCCCAAGAGACCCAGTACTTC; CDR3: CASSSSQPSQETQYF
D: .; J: TRBJ2-7; size: .; V: TRBV28; DNA: TGTGCCAGCAGCCCGAGCAGGGGGGTGTCCTACGAGCAGTACTTC; CDR3: CASSPSRGVSYEQYF
D: TRBD1; J: TRBJ1-6; size: .; V: TRBV7-8; DNA: TGTGCCAGCAGAGGACAGGGGTATTCACCCCTCCACTTT; CDR3: CASRGQGYSPLHF